The clone carrying this T cell receptor beta chain has only a few counts. No antigen is known for it. The amount of total RNA extracted per sample was at least 5.5 micrograms. The data belong to a study of blood T cells in healthy people across ages. V gave up 6 bases and J gave up 4 bases, with 12 bases separating them. The CDR3 sequence is 14 residues long. Primers used in a second PCR of about 6 to 11 cycles were a sample-barcoded 5' primer and a J-beta primer mix. Each cDNA molecule was tagged by a template-switch adaptor that had 12 random nucleotides. Using its own MiXCR run on the 5' RACE reads, TCRdb lists one record per CDR3 protein. This table has roughly 700,000 distinct CDR3 sequences, 49% appearing once. Findings of the study overall: Both higher diversity and more naive CD4+ cells marked long-lived donors when set against aged donors. Higher naive T cell percentage went strongly together with higher TCR beta diversity.

This chain uses TRBV12-3 or TRBV12-4 with TRBJ1-4; D ambiguous. This TCR came from a woman aged 60-75 years in good health. Sequenced sample: blood. The CDR3 nucleotides read TGTGCCAGCAGCCGGCGGGCAGATAATGAAAAACTGTTTTTT. This gives the protein CASSRRADNEKLFF.